This T cell receptor beta chain was captured in a study of T cell repertoires in cytomegalovirus infection. TCRdb redid the calling of the reads with MiXCR, one entry per CDR3 protein. The sample includes approximately 750,000 distinct CDR3 sequences, 35% of them seen just once. Study-wide findings and caveats: Dominant in the ex vivo response were TCR beta clonotypes restricted by HLA-C and specific for CMV.

Comments on this clonotype: As yet, its antigen is unknown.

The CDR3 consists of 14 residues. V was clipped by 2 bases and J by 7 bases, with 13 bases between them. Germline V gives CDR1 SGHNT, CDR2 YYREEE (reference sequence). The clonotype comes from a human donor in good health (CMV status not recorded). Some clones in this sample may be carry-over from other donors' samples. Source material: PBMCs. This chain joins TRBV5-4 and TRBJ2-1, with D perhaps matching TRBD1 (6 bases). The CDR3 region is CASSFWGQGNEQFF. The CDR3 nucleotides read TGTGCCAGCAGCTTCTGGGGACAAGGGAATGAGCAGTTCTTC.